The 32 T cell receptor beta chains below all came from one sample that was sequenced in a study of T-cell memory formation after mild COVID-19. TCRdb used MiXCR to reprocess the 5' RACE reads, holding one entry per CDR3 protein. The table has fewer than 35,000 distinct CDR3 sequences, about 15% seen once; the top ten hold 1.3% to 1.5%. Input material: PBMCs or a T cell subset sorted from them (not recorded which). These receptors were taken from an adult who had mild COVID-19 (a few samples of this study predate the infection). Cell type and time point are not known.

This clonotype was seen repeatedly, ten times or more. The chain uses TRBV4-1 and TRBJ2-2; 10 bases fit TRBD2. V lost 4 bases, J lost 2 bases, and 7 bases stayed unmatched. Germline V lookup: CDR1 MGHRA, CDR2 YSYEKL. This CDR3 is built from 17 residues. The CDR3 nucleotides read TGCGCCAGCAGCCGCTCCCCTAGCGGGGGAAACACCGGGGAGCTGTTTTTT. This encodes CASSRSPSGGNTGELFF.

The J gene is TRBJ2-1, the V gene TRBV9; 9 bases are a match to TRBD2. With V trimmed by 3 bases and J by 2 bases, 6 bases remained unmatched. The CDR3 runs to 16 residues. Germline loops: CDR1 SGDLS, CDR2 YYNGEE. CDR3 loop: CASSARLAGTYNEQFF. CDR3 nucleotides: TGTGCCAGCAGCGCTCGCCTAGCGGGGACCTACAATGAGCAGTTCTTC.

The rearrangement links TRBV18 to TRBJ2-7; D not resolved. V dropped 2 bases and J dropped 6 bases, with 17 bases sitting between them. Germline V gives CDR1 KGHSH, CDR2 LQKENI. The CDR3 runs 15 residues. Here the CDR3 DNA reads TGTGCCAGCTCACCAGGCTGGGGAACCGGCTCCGAGCAGTACTTC. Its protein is CASSPGWGTGSEQYF.

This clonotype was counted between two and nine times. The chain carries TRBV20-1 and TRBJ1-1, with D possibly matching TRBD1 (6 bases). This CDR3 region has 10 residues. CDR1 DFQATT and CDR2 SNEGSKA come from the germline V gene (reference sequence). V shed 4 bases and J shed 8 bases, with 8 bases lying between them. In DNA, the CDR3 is TGCAGTGCTAAAGGGACAGAAGCTTTCTTT. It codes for CSAKGTEAFF.

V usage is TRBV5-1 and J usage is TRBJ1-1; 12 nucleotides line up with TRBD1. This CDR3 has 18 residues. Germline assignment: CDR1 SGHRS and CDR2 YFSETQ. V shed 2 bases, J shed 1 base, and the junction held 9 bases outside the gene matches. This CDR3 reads CASSLTRDRGRGNTEAFF. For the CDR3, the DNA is TGCGCCAGCAGCTTAACCCGGGACAGGGGGCGAGGGAACACTGAAGCTTTCTTT.

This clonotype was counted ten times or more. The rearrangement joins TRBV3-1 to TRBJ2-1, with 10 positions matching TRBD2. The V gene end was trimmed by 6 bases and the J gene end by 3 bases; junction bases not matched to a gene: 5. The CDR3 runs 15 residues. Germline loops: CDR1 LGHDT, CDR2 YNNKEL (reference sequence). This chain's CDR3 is CASRGAGGYYNEQFF. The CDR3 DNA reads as TGTGCCAGCAGGGGAGCGGGGGGGTACTACAATGAGCAGTTCTTC.

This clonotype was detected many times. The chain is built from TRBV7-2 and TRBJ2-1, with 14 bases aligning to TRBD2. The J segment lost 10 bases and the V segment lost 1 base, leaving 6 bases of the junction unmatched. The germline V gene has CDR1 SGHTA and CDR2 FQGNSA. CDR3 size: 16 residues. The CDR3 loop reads CASSLGGLAGAEEQFF. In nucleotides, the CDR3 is TGTGCCAGCAGCTTAGGGGGACTAGCGGGAGCGGAAGAGCAGTTCTTC.

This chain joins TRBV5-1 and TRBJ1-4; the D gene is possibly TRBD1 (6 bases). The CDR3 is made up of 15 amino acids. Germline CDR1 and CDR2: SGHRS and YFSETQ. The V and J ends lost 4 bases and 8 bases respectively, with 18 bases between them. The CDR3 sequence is CASSPWAGVGEKLFF. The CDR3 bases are TGCGCCAGCAGCCCCTGGGCAGGGGTGGGAGAAAAACTGTTTTTT.

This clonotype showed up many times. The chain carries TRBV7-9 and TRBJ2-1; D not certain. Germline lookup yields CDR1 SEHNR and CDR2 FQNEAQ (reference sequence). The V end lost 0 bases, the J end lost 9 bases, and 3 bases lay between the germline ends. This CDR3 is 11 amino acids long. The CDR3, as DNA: TGTGCCAGCAGCTTAGCAGCTGAGCAGTTCTTC. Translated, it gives CASSLAAEQFF.

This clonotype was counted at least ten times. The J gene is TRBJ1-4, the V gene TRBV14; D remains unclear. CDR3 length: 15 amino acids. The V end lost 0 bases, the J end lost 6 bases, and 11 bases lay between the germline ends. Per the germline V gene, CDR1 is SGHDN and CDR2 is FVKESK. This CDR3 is CASSQDVSRDEKLFF. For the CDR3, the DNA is TGTGCCAGCAGCCAAGATGTTAGTCGGGATGAAAAACTGTTTTTT.

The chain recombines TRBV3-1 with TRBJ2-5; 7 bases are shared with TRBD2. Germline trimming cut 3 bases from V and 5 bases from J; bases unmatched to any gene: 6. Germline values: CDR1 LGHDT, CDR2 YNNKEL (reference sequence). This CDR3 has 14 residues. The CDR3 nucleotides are TGTGCCAGCAGCCATGGAAGCGGGGCCGAGACCCAGTACTTC. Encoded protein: CASSHGSGAETQYF.

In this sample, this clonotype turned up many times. The CDR3 here is CASSMGLTTDTQYF. The DNA of the CDR3 is TGTGCCAGTAGTATGGGGCTGACCACAGATACGCAGTATTTT. The chain links TRBV19 to TRBJ2-3; D may be TRBD1 (5 bases). This CDR3 has 14 residues. Trimming took 3 bases from V and 2 from J, leaving 9 bases between them. Germline V gene data show CDR1 as LNHDA and CDR2 as SQIVND (reference sequence).

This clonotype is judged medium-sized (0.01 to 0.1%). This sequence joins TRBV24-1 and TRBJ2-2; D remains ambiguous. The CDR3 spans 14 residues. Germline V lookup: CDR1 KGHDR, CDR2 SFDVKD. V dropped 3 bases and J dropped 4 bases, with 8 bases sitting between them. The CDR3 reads CATSDALFTGELFF. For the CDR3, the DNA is TGTGCCACCAGTGATGCCTTGTTCACCGGGGAGCTGTTTTTT.

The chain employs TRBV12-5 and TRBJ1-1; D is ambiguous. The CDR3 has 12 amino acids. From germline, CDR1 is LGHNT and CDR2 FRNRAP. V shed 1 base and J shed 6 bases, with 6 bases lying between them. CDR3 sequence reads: CASGLEGPEAFF. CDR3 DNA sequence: TGTGCTAGTGGTTTGGAGGGCCCTGAAGCTTTCTTT. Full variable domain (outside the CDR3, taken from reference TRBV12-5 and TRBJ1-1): DARVTQTPRHKVTEMGQEVTMRCQPILGHNTVFWYRQTMMQGLELLAYFRNRAPLDDSGMPKDRFSAEMPDATLATLKIQPSEPRDSAVYFCASGLEGPEAFFGQGTRLTVV.

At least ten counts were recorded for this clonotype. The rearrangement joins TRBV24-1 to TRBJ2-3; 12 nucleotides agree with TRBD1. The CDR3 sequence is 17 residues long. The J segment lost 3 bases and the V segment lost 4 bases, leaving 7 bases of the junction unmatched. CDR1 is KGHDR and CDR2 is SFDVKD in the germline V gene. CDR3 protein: CATSDPGQGAGTDTQYF. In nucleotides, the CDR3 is TGTGCCACCAGTGACCCGGGACAGGGGGCAGGAACAGATACGCAGTATTTT.

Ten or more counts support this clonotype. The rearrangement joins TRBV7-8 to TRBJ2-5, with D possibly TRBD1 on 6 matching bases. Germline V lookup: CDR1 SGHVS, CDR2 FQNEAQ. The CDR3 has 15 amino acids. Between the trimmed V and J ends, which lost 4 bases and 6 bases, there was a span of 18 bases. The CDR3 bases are TGTGCCAGCAGCTCCGACAGGCTCTTCACGCAGACCCAGTACTTC. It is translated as CASSSDRLFTQTQYF.

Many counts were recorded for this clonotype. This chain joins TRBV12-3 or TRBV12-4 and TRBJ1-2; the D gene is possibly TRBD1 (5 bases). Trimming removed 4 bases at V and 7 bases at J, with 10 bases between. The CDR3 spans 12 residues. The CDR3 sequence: CASSWQGGGYTF. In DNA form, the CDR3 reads TGTGCCAGCAGTTGGCAGGGTGGTGGCTACACCTTC.

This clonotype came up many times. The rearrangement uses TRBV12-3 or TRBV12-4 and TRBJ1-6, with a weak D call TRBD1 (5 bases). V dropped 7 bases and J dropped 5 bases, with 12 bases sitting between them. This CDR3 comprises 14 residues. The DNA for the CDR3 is TGTGCCAGCACAGGGTCACGCAATAATTCACCCCTCCACTTT. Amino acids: CASTGSRNNSPLHF.

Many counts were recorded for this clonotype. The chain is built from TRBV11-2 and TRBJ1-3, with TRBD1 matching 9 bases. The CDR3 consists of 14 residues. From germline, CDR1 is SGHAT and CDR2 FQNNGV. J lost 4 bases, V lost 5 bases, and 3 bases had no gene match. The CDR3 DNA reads TGTGCCAGCAGCCGGACAGGGGCCGGAAACACCATATATTTT. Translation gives CASSRTGAGNTIYF.

CDR3 residues: CASSKHGSGRQNIQYF. The CDR3 bases are TGTGCCAGTAGTAAGCACGGGAGTGGGAGGCAAAACATTCAGTACTTC. This chain connects TRBV19 to TRBJ2-4; tentatively, D is TRBD2 (6 bases). The CDR3 length is 16 residues. Germline values: CDR1 LNHDA, CDR2 SQIVND (reference sequence). V was pared by 4 bases and J by 5 bases, with 18 bases between.

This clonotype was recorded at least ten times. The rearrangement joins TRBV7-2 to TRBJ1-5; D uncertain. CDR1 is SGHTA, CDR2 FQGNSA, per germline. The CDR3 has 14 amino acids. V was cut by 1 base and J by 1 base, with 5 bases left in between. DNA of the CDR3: TGTGCCAGCAGCTTAGGGATCAGCAATCAGCCCCAGCATTTT. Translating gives CASSLGISNQPQHF. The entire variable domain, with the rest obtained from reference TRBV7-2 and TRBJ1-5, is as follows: GAGVSQSPSNKVTEKGKDVELRCDPISGHTALYWYRQSLGQGLEFLIYFQGNSAPDKSGLPSDRFSAERTGGSVSTLTIQRTQQEDSAVYLCASSLGISNQPQHFGDGTRLSIL.

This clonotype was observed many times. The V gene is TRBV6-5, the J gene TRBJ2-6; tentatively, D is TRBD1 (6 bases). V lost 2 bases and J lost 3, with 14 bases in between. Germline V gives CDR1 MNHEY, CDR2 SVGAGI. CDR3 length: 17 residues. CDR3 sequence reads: CASSYSLGANGANVLTF. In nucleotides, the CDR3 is TGTGCCAGCAGTTACAGTCTGGGGGCGAATGGGGCCAACGTCCTGACTTTC.

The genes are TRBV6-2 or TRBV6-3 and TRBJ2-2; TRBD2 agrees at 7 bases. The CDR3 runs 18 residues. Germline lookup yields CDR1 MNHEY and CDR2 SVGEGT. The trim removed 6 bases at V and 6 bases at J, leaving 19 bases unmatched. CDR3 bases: TGTGCCAGCAGCACGGGCCCCCGTGGAGCGGGGCGCTCCGGGGAGCTGTTTTTT. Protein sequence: CASSTGPRGAGRSGELFF.

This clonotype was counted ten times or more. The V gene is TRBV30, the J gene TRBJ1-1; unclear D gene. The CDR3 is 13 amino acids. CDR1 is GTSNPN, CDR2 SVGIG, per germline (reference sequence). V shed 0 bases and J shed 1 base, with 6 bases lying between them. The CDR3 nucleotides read TGTGCCTGGAGTGTACGCTGGAACACTGAAGCTTTCTTT. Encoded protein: CAWSVRWNTEAFF.

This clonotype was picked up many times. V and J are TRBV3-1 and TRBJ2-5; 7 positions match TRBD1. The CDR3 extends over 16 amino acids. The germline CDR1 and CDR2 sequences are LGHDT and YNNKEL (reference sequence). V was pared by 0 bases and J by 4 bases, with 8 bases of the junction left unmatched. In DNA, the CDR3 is TGTGCCAGCAGCCAAGAGACAGGGTTGCGGGCAGAGACCCAGTACTTC. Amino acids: CASSQETGLRAETQYF.

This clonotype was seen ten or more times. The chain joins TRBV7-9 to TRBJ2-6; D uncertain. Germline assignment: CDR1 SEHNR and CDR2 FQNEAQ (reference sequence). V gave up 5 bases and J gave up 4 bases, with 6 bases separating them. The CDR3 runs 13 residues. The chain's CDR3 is CASSPPGANVLTF. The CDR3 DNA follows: TGTGCCAGCAGCCCCCCAGGGGCCAACGTCCTGACTTTC.

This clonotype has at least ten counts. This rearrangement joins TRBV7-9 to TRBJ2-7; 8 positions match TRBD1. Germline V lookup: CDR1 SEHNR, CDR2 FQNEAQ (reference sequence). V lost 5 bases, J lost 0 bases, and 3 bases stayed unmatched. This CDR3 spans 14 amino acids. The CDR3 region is CASSRTGSSYEQYF. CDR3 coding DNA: TGTGCCAGCAGCAGGACAGGGTCCTCCTACGAGCAGTACTTC.

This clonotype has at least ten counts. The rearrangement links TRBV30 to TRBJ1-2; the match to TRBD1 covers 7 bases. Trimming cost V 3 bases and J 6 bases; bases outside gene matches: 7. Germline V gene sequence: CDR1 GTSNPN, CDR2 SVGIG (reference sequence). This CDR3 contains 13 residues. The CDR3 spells CAWRGQALNGYTF. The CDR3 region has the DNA TGTGCCTGGAGAGGACAGGCTCTAAATGGCTACACCTTC.

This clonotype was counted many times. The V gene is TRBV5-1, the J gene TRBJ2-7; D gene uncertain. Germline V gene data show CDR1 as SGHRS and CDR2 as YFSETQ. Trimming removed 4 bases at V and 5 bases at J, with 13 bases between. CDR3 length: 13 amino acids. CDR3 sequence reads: CASSLDLGNEQYF. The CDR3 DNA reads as TGCGCCAGCAGCCTGGACCTAGGGAACGAGCAGTACTTC.

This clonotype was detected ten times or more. CDR3 DNA: TGCGCCAGCAGTCCACTGACTAGCGGGGGGCGAGGTGAGCAGTTCTTC. Translation: CASSPLTSGGRGEQFF. This sequence joins TRBV23-1 and TRBJ2-1, with TRBD2 matching over 13 bases. TRBV23-1 is treated as an ORF (open reading frame) with a function not yet certain. The CDR3 runs 16 residues. Trimming at V came to 4 bases and at J to 9 bases, leaving 9 bases not matched to a gene.

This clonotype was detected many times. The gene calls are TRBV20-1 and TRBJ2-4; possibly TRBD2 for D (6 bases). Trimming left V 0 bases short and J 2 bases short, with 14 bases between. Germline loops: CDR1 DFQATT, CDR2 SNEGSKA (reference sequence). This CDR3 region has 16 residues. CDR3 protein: CSARDSGGPTKNIQYF. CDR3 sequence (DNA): TGCAGTGCTAGAGATAGCGGCGGACCCACCAAAAACATTCAGTACTTC.

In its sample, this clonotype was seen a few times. CDR3 sequence: CASSLRGQGSSGNTIYF. The CDR3 nucleotides read TGTGCCAGCAGTTTAAGGGGACAGGGATCCTCTGGAAACACCATATATTTT. The chain carries TRBV12-3 or TRBV12-4 and TRBJ1-3, with TRBD1 matching 9 bases. The CDR3 totals 17 residues. V was pared by 2 bases and J by 0 bases, with 5 bases of the junction left unmatched.